The T cell receptor beta chain under discussion was sequenced for a study of cytomegalovirus exposure and HLA in healthy donors. General observations from the study: CMV serostatus was the sole immune exposure information available. Relative to equally common others, HLA-associated TCR beta chains showed greater clonal expansion in a later analysis.

Both 60 Vbeta primers and 13 Jbeta primers went into the PCR. Produced via immunoSEQ multiplex PCR; TCRdb's table is partial and in-frame only. Here the sample spans some 140,000 clones, 76% being singletons. This clone was recorded only once. Antigen unknown. V lost 1 base, J lost 4 bases, and 9 bases lay in between. Germline-derived CDR1 and CDR2 are SGHDT and YYEEEE. The CDR3 has 14 amino acids. Source material: PBMCs. V gene TRBV5-6 combines with J gene TRBJ1-5, with a tentative D call TRBD1 (6 bases). This TCR came from a middle-aged man in good health and CMV-seronegative. This chain's CDR3 is CASSLITGNQPQHF. CDR3 sequence (DNA): TGTGCCAGCAGCTTGATCACAGGGAATCAGCCCCAGCATTTT.